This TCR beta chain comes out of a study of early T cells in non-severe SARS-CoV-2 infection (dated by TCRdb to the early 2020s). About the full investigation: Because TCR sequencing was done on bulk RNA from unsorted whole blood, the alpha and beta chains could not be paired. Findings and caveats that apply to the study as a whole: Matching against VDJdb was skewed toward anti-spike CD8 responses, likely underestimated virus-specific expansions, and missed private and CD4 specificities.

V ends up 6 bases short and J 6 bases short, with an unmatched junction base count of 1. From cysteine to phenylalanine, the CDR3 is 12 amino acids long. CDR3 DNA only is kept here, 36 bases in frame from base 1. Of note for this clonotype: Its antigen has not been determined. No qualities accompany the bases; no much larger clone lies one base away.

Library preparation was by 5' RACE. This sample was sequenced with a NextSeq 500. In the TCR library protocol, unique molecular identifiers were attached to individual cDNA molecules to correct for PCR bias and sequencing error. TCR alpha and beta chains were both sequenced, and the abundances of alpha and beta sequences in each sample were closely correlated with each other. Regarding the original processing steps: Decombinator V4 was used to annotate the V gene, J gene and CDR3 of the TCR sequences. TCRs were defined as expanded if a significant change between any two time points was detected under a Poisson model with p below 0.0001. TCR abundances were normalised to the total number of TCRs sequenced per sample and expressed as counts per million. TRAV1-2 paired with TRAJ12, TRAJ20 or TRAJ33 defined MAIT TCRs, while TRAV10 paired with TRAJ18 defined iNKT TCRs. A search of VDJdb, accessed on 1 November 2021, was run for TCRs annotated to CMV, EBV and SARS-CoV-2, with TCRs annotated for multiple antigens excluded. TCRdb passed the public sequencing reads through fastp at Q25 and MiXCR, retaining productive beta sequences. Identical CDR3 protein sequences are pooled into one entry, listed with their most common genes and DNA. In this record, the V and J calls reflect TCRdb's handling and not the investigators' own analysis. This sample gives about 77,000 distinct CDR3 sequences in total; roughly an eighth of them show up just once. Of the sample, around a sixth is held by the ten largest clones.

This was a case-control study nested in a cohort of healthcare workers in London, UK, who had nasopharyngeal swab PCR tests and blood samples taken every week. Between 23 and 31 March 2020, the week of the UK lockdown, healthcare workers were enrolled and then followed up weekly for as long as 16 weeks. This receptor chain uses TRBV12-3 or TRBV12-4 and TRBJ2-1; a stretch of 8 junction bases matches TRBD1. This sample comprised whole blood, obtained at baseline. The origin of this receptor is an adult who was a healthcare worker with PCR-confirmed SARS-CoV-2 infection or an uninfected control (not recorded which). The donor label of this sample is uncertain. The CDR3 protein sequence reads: CASRDRANEQFF. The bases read TGTGCCAGCAGGGACAGGGCCAATGAGCAGTTCTTC.